The 21 T cell receptor beta chains given below trace back to one sample, sequenced in a study of cytomegalovirus exposure and HLA in healthy donors. The PCR had 60 Vbeta and 13 Jbeta primers. TCRdb's copy holds only in-frame clones and misses some; the assay was immunoSEQ multiplex PCR. In the table there are 150,000 or so clones, about 72% of which are singletons. The sample was PBMCs. These receptors all come from a female donor in good health and CMV-seronegative.

The V gene is TRBV5-1, the J gene TRBJ2-7, with a weak D call TRBD1 (5 bases). From germline, CDR1 is SGHRS and CDR2 YFSETQ. The CDR3 has 15 residues. Between the trimmed V and J ends, which lost 0 bases and 2 bases, there was a span of 12 bases. CDR3 sequence (DNA): TGCGCCAGCAGCTTGGAGACTGGGGCAACCTACGAGCAGTACTTC. Translation gives CASSLETGATYEQYF.

V usage is TRBV5-1 and J usage is TRBJ2-4, with TRBD2 as a possible D gene (7 bases). The CDR3 has 14 amino acids. Germline lookup yields CDR1 SGHRS and CDR2 YFSETQ. The V and J ends lost 4 bases and 4 bases respectively, with 12 bases between them. The CDR3 bases are TGCGCCAGCAGCGGGGGGGCAGGGAAAAACATTCAGTACTTC. It translates to CASSGGAGKNIQYF.

The CDR3 protein is CASSWPNPRTVEAFF. The DNA for the CDR3 is TGTGCCAGCAGCTGGCCCAATCCCCGGACAGTTGAAGCTTTCTTT. The chain has TRBV11-2 and TRBJ1-1; D possibly corresponds to TRBD1 (6 bases). This CDR3 is 15 amino acids long. V gave up 4 bases and J gave up 7 bases, with 19 bases separating them. Germline loops: CDR1 SGHAT, CDR2 FQNNGV.

A single count supports this clone. V is TRBV7-6 and J is TRBJ2-2; D is unresolved. Germline CDR1 SGHVS, CDR2 FNYEAQ. V was pared by 4 bases and J by 8 bases, with 8 bases between. CDR3 length: 12 residues. The CDR3, as DNA: TGTGCCAGCAGCTCAGGTGCGGGGGAGCTGTTTTTT. Amino acid sequence: CASSSGAGELFF.

V usage is TRBV7-9 and J usage is TRBJ1-1; TRBD1 agrees at 10 bases. Per germline, CDR1 SEHNR and CDR2 FQNEAQ (reference sequence). V lost 6 bases and J lost 1; bases outside the gene matches: 8. The CDR3 covers 16 residues. The CDR3 DNA sequence: TGTGCCAGCAGAGGCCGGGACAGGGGCGGGAACACTGAAGCTTTCTTT. Translation gives CASRGRDRGGNTEAFF.

The chain is built from TRBV5-6 and TRBJ2-3; 10 bases are shared with TRBD2. Trimming took 0 bases from V and 0 from J; bases not matched to a gene: 1. The CDR3 has 16 residues. Germline V gene data show CDR1 as SGHDT and CDR2 as YYEEEE. CDR3 sequence: CASSLELAGSTDTQYF. The CDR3 region has the DNA TGTGCCAGCAGCTTGGAACTAGCGGGGAGCACAGATACGCAGTATTTT.

The genes are TRBV28 and TRBJ1-5; tentatively, D is TRBD1 (6 bases). V lost 7 bases, J lost 5 bases, and 15 bases lay in between. The CDR3 has 14 residues. Germline V lookup: CDR1 MDHEN, CDR2 SYDVKM. CDR3 in amino acids: CASMGWGGDQPQHF. The DNA for the CDR3 is TGTGCCAGCATGGGTTGGGGGGGCGATCAGCCCCAGCATTTT.

Turning to this clone: At one end, the junction sequence differs from germline, possibly due to a read error. This sample also contains other DNA sequences that code for the same CDR3. The CDR3 protein is CASSRSQVGAFF. CDR3 bases: TGCGCCAGCAGCCGAAGTCAGGTCGGAGCTTTCTTT. The chain has TRBV7-9 and TRBJ1-1; D not certain. This CDR3 has 12 residues. Germline loops: CDR1 SEHNR, CDR2 FQNEAQ (reference sequence).

This clone was recorded a few times. This chain uses TRBV5-1 with TRBJ2-5, with D tentatively TRBD2 (7 bases). CDR3 length: 15 residues. CDR1 and CDR2 (germline): SGHRS, YFSETQ. V was trimmed by 3 bases and J by 2 bases, leaving 14 bases between them. CDR3 DNA sequence: TGCGCCAGCAGCTCAAGGGGGGACTATCAAGAGACCCAGTACTTC. Translation gives CASSSRGDYQETQYF.

CDR3 nucleotide sequence: TGTGCCAGCAGCTCCAGGGACAGGGGGTATGGCTACACCTTC. Its translation: CASSSRDRGYGYTF. V usage is TRBV4-2 and J usage is TRBJ1-2; 11 bases fit TRBD1. CDR1 is LGHNA, CDR2 YNFKEQ, per germline. V gave up 5 bases and J gave up 5 bases; unmatched junction bases: 4. The CDR3 totals 14 residues.

The gene calls are TRBV7-3 and TRBJ2-1; TRBD1 agrees at 9 bases. V shed 4 bases and J 8 bases; nucleotides not matched to a gene: 12. Germline V lookup: CDR1 SGHTA, CDR2 FQGTGA. The CDR3 loop spans 16 amino acids. The CDR3 here is CASSWGSGQGVDEQFF. CDR3 in DNA: TGTGCCAGCAGCTGGGGGTCGGGACAGGGAGTTGATGAGCAGTTCTTC. Filled out from reference TRBV7-3 and TRBJ2-1, the complete variable domain reads GAGVSQTPSNKVTEKGKYVELRCDPISGHTALYWYRQSLGQGPEFLIYFQGTGAADDSGLPNDRFFAVRPEGSVSTLKIQRTERGDSAVYLCASSWGSGQGVDEQFFGPGTRLTVL.

This rearrangement joins TRBV6-5 to TRBJ1-1; a possible D gene is TRBD1 (6 bases). The germline V gene has CDR1 MNHEY and CDR2 SVGAGI. With 6 bases removed from V and 0 bases from J, the gap between germline ends came to 8 bases. The CDR3 contains 13 residues. The CDR3 nucleotides read TGTGCCAGCAGGCGGACAGTGAACACTGAAGCTTTCTTT. It codes for CASRRTVNTEAFF.

This chain uses TRBV5-1 with TRBJ1-1; D possibly corresponds to TRBD1 (6 bases). The CDR3 runs 13 residues. The V end lost 0 bases, the J end lost 11 bases, and 14 bases lay between the germline ends. Per germline, CDR1 SGHRS and CDR2 YFSETQ. CDR3 sequence reads: CASSLEIGQRAFF. The CDR3 DNA is TGCGCCAGCAGCTTGGAGATCGGACAGAGGGCTTTCTTT.

This clone was seen only a few times. CDR3 in amino acids: CASSPAAGIPGELFF. The CDR3 DNA follows: TGCGCCAGCAGCCCCGCGGCGGGTATCCCCGGGGAGCTGTTTTTT. The chain is built from TRBV5-1 and TRBJ2-2, with D possibly matching TRBD2 (5 bases). Between the trimmed V and J ends, which lost 4 bases and 6 bases, there was a span of 16 bases. The CDR3 spans 15 residues. The germline V gene has CDR1 SGHRS and CDR2 YFSETQ.

This clone was counted a few times. The chain combines TRBV4-1 with TRBJ2-7; tentatively, D is TRBD1 (5 bases). The CDR3 consists of 15 residues. Germline CDR1 is MGHRA and CDR2 is YSYEKL. V lost 4 bases, J lost 2 bases, and 15 bases lay in between. The CDR3 DNA is TGCGCCAGCAGCCCGGCCAAGGGGTTCCCCTACGAGCAGTACTTC. Amino acid sequence: CASSPAKGFPYEQYF.

This rearrangement joins TRBV6-6 to TRBJ1-2; D is ambiguous. CDR3 size: 16 residues. V was cut by 3 bases and J by 0 bases, with 14 bases left in between. CDR1 MNHNY and CDR2 SVGAGI come from the germline V gene (reference sequence). In nucleotides, the CDR3 is TGTGCCAGCAGTTATTCCCCCCGGGAAGCTAACTATGGCTACACCTTC. The encoded protein is CASSYSPREANYGYTF.

This clone was seen a few times. An end of the junction does not agree with germline; a read error may underlie this. This rearrangement joins TRBV7-9 to TRBJ1-3; 8 bases map to TRBD1. The CDR3 sequence is 16 residues long. Germline CDR1 and CDR2: SEHNR and FQNEAQ (reference sequence). In DNA form, the CDR3 reads TGTTCCAGCAGCCCCCGCCAGGGGGCCTCTGGAAACACCATATATTTT. It specifies CSSSPRQGASGNTIYF.

This clone was detected only once. This chain uses TRBV7-2 with TRBJ2-3; possibly TRBD2 for D (5 bases). V was trimmed by 5 bases and J by 1 base, leaving 10 bases between them. CDR1 and CDR2 from the germline V gene are SGHTA and FQGNSA. CDR3 length equals 14 residues. CDR3 loop: CASSPDWGTDTQYF. DNA for the CDR3: TGTGCCAGCAGCCCGGACTGGGGCACAGATACGCAGTATTTT. The full variable domain, rest sourced from reference TRBV7-2 and TRBJ2-3, is GAGVSQSPSNKVTEKGKDVELRCDPISGHTALYWYRQSLGQGLEFLIYFQGNSAPDKSGLPSDRFSAERTGGSVSTLTIQRTQQEDSAVYLCASSPDWGTDTQYFGPGTRLTVL.

The rearrangement joins TRBV19 to TRBJ2-7; 8 bases align to TRBD2. This CDR3 has 15 amino acids. V lost 3 bases to trimming and J lost 1 base; unmatched junction nucleotides: 5. The germline gives CDR1 LNHDA, CDR2 SQIVND (reference sequence). For the CDR3, the DNA is TGTGCCAGTAGTATCTCGAGCGGGGGATCCTACGAGCAGTACTTC. It translates to CASSISSGGSYEQYF.

This clone was detected a few times. The chain uses TRBV10-3 and TRBJ1-2, with D possibly matching TRBD1 (5 bases). Per germline, CDR1 ENHRY and CDR2 SYGVKD. The CDR3 extends over 12 amino acids. Trimming took off 8 bases at V and 7 bases at J, with 14 bases between the two ends. CDR3 sequence reads: CAIGTQGGGYTF. As DNA, the CDR3 is TGTGCCATCGGAACTCAGGGTGGTGGCTACACCTTC.

This rearrangement joins TRBV6-1 to TRBJ1-2; no definite D call. V was clipped by 4 bases and J by 4 bases, with 19 bases between them. CDR3 length: 16 residues. Germline CDR1 and CDR2: MNHNS and SASEGT. CDR3 sequence reads: CASSAETVSVGYGYTF. For the CDR3, the DNA is TGTGCCAGCAGTGCCGAGACGGTCAGCGTCGGCTATGGCTACACCTTC.